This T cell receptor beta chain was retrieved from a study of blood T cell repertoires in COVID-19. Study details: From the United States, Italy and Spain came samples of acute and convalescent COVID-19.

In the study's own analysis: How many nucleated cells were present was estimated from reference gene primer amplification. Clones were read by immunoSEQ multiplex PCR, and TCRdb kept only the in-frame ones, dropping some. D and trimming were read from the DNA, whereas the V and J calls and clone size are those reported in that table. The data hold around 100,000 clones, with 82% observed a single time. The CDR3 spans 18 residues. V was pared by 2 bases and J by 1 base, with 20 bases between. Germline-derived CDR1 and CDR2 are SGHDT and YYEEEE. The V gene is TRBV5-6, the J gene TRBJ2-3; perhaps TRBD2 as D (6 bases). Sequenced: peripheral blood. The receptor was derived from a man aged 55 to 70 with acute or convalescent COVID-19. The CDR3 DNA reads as TGTGCCAGCAGCTTACTTCTTGGGGGGACCGTGCGCACAGATACGCAGTATTTT. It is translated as CASSLLLGGTVRTDTQYF.